Listed below are T cell receptor beta chains from one sample, sequenced in a study of blood T cells in healthy people across ages. Each CDR3 protein is one row after TCRdb ran MiXCR on the 5' RACE reads. The sample carries under 2,000,000 distinct CDR3 sequences, 40% to 55% recorded once. The sample was blood. The receptor source for this set is a woman aged 40 to 50 in good health. The CDR3 runs from the conserved cysteine through the conserved F or W. Fields, in order: clone size, V gene, D gene, J gene, CDR3 DNA, CDR3 protein. A D gene is named only where the DNA matches it firmly. Not every row has a clone size; where given, it reads once, few, many or a size class.

few,TRBV6-5,-,TRBJ1-2,TGTGCCAGCAGTTTATCAGGGCATACCTATGGCTACACCTTC,CASSLSGHTYGYTF
once,TRBV9,-,TRBJ2-3,TGTGCCAGCAGCGTAGAGAGCAAGCGCCATAAAGATACGCAGTATTTT,CASSVESKRHKDTQYF
-,TRBV5-1,TRBD1,TRBJ2-3,TGCGCCAGCAGCGCACCCCGACAGGGGACCAGGATCACAGATACGCAGTATTTT,CASSAPRQGTRITDTQYF
-,TRBV4-3,TRBD2,TRBJ2-3,TGCGCCAGCAGCCAAGATTTAGGTGAAGCGGGGTCCGTGTTCACAGATACGCAGTATTTT,CASSQDLGEAGSVFTDTQYF
few,TRBV4-1,-,TRBJ2-3,TGCGCCAGCAGCCAAGATATGACAGCGAGCACAGATACGCAGTATTTT,CASSQDMTASTDTQYF
few,TRBV7-9,TRBD2,TRBJ2-5,TGTGCCAGCAGCTTAGACCTCACTCTTCTAGCGGGGGGTGTGGAGACCCAGTACTTC,CASSLDLTLLAGGVETQYF
-,TRBV7-2,TRBD2,TRBJ2-3,TGTGCCAGCAGCTTGGGGACTAGCAGGGCAGATACGCAGTATTTT,CASSLGTSRADTQYF
-,TRBV4-1,-,TRBJ2-5,TGCGTCAGCAGCCAGGACCCCGTGGCGCGACAGTACTTC,CVSSQDPVARQYF
-,TRBV28,TRBD1,TRBJ2-5,TGTGCCAGCAGTAGGACAGGAGGATGGGCAGAGACCCAGTACTTC,CASSRTGGWAETQYF
few,TRBV27,TRBD1,TRBJ2-5,TGTGCCAGCAGTAGGACAGGGAGATTGGAGACCCAGTACTTC,CASSRTGRLETQYF
-,TRBV28,-,TRBJ2-3,TGTGCCAGCAGTCAACAGGGAATGGGCACAGATACGCAGTATTTT,CASSQQGMGTDTQYF
few,TRBV29-1,TRBD1,TRBJ1-2,TGCAGCGTTGACGGGACAGGGGGCGATGGCTACACCTTC,CSVDGTGGDGYTF
few,TRBV10-2,TRBD2,TRBJ2-1,TGCGCCAGCAGGGCCATGAGCGGGGTCTCCTACAATGAGCAGTTCTTC,CASRAMSGVSYNEQFF